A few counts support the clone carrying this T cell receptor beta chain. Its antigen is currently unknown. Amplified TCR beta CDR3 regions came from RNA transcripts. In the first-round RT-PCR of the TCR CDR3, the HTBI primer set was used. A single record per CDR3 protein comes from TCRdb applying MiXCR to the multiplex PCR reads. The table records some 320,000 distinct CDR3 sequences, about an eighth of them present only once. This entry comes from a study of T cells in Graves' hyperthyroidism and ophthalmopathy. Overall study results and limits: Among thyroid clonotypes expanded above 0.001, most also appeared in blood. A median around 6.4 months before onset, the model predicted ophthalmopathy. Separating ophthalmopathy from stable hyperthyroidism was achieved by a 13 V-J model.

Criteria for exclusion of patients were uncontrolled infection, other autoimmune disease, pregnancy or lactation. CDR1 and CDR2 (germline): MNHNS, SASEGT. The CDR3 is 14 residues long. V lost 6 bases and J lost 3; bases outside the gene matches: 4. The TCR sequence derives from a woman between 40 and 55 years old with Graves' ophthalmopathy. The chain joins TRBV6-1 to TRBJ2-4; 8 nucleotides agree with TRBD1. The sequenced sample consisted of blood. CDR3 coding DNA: TGTGCCAGCAGCTCAACAGGGGGCAAAAACATTCAGTACTTC. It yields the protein CASSSTGGKNIQYF.